This TCR beta chain was sequenced in a study of long-term antiretroviral therapy in people with HIV. Regarding this clone: No antigen is known for it.

Going into DNA extraction, samples held about 0.95-10 million cryopreserved PBMC. Regarding the study as a whole: Dominant in the repertoire at all time points were clones expanded before ART. ART adherence, viral resistance and therapy changes went undocumented.

The assay, immunoSEQ v3.0, was run at survey level. Clones were read by immunoSEQ multiplex PCR, and TCRdb kept only the in-frame ones, dropping some. The data contain roughly 16,000 clones, less than 95% of them singletons. The input for sequencing was unsorted PBMCs, taken about 6 years after starting antiretroviral therapy. The TCR was taken from a woman in her forties or fifties with HIV.

The CDR3 nucleotides read TGTGCCAGCAGCTTATTAGCGGGATCCTACAATGAGCAGTTCTTC. Translating gives CASSLLAGSYNEQFF. V and J are TRBV7-9 and TRBJ2-1; 8 nucleotides match TRBD2. CDR1 and CDR2 (germline): SEHNR, FQNEAQ (reference sequence). The CDR3 runs to 15 residues. Trimming removed 2 bases from V and 1 base from J; junction bases left unmatched: 1.